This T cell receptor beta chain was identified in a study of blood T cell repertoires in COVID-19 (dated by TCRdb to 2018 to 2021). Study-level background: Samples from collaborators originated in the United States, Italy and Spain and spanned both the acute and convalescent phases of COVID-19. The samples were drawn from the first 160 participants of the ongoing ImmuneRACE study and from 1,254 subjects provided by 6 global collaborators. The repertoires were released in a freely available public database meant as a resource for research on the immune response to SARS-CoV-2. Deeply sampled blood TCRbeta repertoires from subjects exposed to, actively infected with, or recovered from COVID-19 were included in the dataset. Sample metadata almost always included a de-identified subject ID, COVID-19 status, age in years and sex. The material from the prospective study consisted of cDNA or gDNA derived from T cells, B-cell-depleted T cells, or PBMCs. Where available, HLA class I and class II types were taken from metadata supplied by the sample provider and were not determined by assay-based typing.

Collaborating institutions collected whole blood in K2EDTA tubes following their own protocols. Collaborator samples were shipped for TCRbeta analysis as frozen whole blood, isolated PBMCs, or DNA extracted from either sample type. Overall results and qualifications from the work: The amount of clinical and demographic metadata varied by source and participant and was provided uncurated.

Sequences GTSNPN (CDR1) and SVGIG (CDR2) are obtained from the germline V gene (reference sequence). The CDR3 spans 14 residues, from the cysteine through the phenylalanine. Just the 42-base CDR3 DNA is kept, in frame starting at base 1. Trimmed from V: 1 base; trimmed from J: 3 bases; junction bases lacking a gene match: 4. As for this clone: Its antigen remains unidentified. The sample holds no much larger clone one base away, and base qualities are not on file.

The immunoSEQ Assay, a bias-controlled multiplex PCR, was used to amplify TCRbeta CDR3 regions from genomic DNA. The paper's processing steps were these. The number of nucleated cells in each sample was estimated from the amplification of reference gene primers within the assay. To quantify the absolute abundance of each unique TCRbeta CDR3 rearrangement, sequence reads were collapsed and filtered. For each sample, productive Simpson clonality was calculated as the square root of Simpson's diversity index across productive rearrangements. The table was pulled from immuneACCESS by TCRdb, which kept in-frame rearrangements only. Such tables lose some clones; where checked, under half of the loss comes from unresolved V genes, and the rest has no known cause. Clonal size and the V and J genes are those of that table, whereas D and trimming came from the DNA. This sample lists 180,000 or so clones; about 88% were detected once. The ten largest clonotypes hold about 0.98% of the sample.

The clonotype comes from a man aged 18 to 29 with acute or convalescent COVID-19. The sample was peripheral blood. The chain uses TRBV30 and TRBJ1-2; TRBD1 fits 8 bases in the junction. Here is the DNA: TGTGCCTGGAGTGGGGACAGGTTTGACTATGGCTACACCTTC. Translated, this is CAWSGDRFDYGYTF. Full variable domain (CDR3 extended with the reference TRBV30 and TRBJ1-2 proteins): SQTIHQWPATLVQPVGSPLSLECTVEGTSNPNLYWYRQAAGRGLQLLFYSVGIGQISSEVPQNLSASRPQDRQFILSSKKLLLSDSGFYLCAWSGDRFDYGYTFGSGTRLTVV.